This TCR beta chain was observed in a study of Graves' ophthalmopathy and Graves' hyperthyroidism. This clonotype was observed many times. Its antigen remains unknown. RNA transcripts were the template, and TCR beta CDR3 regions were amplified from them. HTBI primers served in a first-round RT-PCR, which a second-round multiplex PCR followed. From the multiplex PCR reads, TCRdb called clonotypes with MiXCR, one entry per CDR3 protein. This sample yields nearly 400,000 distinct CDR3 sequences, of which around 19% are seen a single time; around 1.5% belongs to the top ten. V lost 4 bases, J lost 0 bases, and 19 bases lay in between. Germline CDR1 reads LGHDT; CDR2 reads YNNKEL (reference sequence). The CDR3 contains 18 residues. Study outcomes and limitations: A 13-signature model separated ophthalmopathy from stable hyperthyroidism, reaching 85% to 90% sensitivity and roughly 84% specificity cross-validated. Clonotypes were expanded in thyroid at above 0.001 frequency, and most also appeared in blood.

The chain couples TRBV3-1 to TRBJ1-5, with TRBD1 as a possible D gene (5 bases). This receptor was obtained from a woman aged 18-29 years with Graves' ophthalmopathy. The sequenced sample consisted of peripheral blood. CDR3 protein: CASSPKINGGHSNQPQHF. The CDR3 nucleotides read TGTGCCAGCAGCCCAAAGATTAATGGGGGTCATAGCAATCAGCCCCAGCATTTT.